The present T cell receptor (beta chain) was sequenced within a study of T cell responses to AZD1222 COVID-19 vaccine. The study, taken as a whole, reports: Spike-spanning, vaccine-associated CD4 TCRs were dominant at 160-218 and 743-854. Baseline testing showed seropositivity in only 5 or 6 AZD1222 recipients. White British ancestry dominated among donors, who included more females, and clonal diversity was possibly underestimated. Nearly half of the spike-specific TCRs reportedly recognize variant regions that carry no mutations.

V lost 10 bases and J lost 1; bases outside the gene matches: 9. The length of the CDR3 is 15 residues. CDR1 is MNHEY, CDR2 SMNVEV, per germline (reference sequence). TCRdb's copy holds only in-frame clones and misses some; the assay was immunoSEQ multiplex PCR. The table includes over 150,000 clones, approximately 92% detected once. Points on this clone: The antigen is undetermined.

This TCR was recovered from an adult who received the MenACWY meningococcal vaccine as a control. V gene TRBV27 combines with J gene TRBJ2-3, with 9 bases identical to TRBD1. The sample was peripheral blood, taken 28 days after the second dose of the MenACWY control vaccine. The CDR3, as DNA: TGTGCCACCGAAGCGTGGACAGGGGGCACAGATACGCAGTATTTT. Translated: CATEAWTGGTDTQYF.